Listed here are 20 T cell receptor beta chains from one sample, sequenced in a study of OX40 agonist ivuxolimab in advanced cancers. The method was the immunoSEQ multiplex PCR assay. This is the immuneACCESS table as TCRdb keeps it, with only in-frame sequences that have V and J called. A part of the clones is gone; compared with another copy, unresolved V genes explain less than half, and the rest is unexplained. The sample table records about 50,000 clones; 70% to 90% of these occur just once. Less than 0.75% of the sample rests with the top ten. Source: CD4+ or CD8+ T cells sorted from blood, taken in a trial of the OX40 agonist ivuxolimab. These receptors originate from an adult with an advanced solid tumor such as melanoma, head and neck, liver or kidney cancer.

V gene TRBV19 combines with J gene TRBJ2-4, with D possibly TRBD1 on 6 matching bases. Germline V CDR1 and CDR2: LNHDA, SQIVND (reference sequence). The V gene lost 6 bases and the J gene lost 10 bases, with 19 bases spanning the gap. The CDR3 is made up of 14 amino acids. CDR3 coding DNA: TGTGCCAGTAGCCAGGGGCGGTTGGTTGGGATTCAGTACTTC. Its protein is CASSQGRLVGIQYF.

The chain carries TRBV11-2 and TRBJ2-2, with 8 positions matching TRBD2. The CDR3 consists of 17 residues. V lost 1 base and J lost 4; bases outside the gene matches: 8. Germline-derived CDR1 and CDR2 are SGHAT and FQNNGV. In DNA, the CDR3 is TGTGCCAGCAGCTTAGGGTTCGCAGGACTAGCCACCGGGGAGCTGTTTTTT. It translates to CASSLGFAGLATGELFF.

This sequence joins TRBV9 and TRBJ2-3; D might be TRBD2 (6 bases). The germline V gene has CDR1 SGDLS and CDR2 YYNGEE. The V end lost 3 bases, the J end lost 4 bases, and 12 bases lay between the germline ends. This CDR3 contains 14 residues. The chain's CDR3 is CASSALSSADTQYF. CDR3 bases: TGTGCCAGCAGCGCCCTTTCTAGCGCAGATACGCAGTATTTT. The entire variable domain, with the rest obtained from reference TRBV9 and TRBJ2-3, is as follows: DSGVTQTPKHLITATGQRVTLRCSPRSGDLSVYWYQQSLDQGLQFLIQYYNGEERAKGNILERFSAQQFPDLHSELNLSSLELGDSALYFCASSALSSADTQYFGPGTRLTVL.

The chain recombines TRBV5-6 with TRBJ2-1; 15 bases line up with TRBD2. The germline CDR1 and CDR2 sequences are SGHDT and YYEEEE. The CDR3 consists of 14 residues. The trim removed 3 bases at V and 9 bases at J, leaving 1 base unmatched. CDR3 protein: CASSWTSGRAEQFF. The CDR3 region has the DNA TGTGCCAGCAGCTGGACTAGCGGGAGGGCTGAGCAGTTCTTC.

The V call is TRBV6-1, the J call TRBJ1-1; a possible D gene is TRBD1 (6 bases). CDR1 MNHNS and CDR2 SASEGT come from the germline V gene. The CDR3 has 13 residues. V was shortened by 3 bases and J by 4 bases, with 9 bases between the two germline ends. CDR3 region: CASSDTGFTEAFF. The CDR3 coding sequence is TGTGCCAGCAGTGATACAGGGTTCACTGAAGCTTTCTTT.

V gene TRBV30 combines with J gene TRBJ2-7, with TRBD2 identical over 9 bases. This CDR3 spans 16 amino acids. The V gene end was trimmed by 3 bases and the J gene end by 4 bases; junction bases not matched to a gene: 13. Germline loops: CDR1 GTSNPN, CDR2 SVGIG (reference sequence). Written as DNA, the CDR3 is TGTGCCTGGAGCGGAGATAGAGCGGGAGGACGGTACGAGCAGTACTTC. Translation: CAWSGDRAGGRYEQYF.

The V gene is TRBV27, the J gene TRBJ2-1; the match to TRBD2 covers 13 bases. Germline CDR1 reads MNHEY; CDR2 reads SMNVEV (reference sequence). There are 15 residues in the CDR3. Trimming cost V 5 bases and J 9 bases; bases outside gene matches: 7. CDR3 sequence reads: CASSILAGGPGEQFF. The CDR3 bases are TGTGCCAGCAGTATACTAGCGGGAGGGCCCGGTGAGCAGTTCTTC.

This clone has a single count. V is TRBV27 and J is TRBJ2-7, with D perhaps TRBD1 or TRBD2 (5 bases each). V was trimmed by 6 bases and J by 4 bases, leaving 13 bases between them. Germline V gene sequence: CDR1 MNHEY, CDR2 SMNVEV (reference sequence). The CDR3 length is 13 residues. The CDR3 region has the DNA TGTGCCAGCAGCCGATGGGGGTCTTACGAGCAGTACTTC. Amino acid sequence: CASSRWGSYEQYF.

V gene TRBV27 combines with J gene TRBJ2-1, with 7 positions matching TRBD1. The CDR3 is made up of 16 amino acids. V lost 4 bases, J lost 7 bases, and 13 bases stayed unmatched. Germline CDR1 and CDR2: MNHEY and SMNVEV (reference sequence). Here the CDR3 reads CASSSPWGQYRNEQFF. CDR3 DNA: TGTGCCAGCAGTTCCCCCTGGGGACAGTACCGGAATGAGCAGTTCTTC.

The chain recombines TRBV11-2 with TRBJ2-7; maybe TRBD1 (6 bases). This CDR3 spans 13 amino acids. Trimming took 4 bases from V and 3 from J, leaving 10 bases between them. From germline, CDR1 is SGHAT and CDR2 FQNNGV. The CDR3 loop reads CASSSYRDYEQYF. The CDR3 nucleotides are TGTGCCAGCAGCTCCTACAGGGACTACGAGCAGTACTTC.

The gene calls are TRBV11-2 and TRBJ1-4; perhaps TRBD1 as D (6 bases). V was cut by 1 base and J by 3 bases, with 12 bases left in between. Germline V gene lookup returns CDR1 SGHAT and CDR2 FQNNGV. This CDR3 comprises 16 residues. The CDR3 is CASSLGRGLANEKLFF. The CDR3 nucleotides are TGTGCCAGCAGCTTAGGGAGGGGGTTAGCTAATGAAAAACTGTTTTTT.

As DNA, the CDR3 is TGTGCCAGCACCGGTAACACCGGGGAGCTGTTTTTT. It yields the protein CASTGNTGELFF. The gene calls are TRBV6-5 and TRBJ2-2; no firm D call. The CDR3 consists of 12 residues. Germline CDR1 MNHEY, CDR2 SVGAGI. V was cut by 7 bases and J by 2 bases, with 5 bases left in between.

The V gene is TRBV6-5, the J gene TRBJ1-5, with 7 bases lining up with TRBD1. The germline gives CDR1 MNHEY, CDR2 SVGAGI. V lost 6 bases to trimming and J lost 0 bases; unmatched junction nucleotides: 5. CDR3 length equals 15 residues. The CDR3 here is CASSRDSFSNQPQHF. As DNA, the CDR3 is TGTGCCAGCAGCAGGGACAGTTTTAGCAATCAGCCCCAGCATTTT.

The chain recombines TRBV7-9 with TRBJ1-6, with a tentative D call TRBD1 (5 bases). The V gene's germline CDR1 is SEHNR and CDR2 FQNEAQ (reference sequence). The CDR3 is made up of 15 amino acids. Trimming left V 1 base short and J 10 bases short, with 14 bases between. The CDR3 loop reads CASSLVGGGMSPLHF. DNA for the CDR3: TGTGCCAGCAGCTTAGTTGGCGGGGGTATGTCACCCCTCCACTTT.

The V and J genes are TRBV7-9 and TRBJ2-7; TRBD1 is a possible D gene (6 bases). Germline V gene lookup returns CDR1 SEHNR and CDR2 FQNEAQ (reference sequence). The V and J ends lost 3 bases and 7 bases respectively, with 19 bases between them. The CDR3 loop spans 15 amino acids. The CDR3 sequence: CASSFHRVSVGEQYF. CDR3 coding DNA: TGTGCCAGCAGCTTTCACAGGGTATCGGTGGGGGAGCAGTACTTC.

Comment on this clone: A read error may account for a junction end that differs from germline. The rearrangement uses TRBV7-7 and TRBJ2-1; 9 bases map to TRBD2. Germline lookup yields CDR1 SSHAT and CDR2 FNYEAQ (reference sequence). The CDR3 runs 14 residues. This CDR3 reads CASSLSGRNNEQFF. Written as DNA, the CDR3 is TGTGCTAGCAGCTTAAGCGGGAGGAACAATGAGCAGTTCTTC.

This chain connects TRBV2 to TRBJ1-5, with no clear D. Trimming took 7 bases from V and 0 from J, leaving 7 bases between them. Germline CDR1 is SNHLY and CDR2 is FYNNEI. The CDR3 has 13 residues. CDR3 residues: CASNQYSNQPQHF. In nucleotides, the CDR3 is TGTGCCAGCAACCAATATAGCAATCAGCCCCAGCATTTT.

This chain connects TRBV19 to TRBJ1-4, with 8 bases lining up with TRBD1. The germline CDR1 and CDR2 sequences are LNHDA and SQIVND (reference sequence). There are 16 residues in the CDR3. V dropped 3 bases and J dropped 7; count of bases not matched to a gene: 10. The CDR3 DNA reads TGTGCCAGTAGTATGCCCCGGACAGGGTTTGGTGAAAAACTGTTTTTT. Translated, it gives CASSMPRTGFGEKLFF.

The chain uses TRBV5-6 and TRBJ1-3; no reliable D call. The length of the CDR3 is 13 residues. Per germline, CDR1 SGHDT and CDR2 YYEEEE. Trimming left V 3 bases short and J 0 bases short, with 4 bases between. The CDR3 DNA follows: TGTGCCAGCAGCTGGGGCTCTGGAAACACCATATATTTT. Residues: CASSWGSGNTIYF.

CDR3 in amino acids: CASSGGSNEQFF. The CDR3 DNA reads as TGTGCCAGCAGTGGCGGGAGCAATGAGCAGTTCTTC. The chain has TRBV2 and TRBJ2-1, with 7 positions matching TRBD2. Germline CDR1 and CDR2: SNHLY and FYNNEI. The CDR3 runs 12 residues. The J segment lost 6 bases and the V segment lost 4 bases, leaving 0 bases of the junction unmatched.